This T cell receptor (beta chain) was profiled in a study of cytomegalovirus exposure and HLA in healthy donors. Broader study findings: No immune exposure information besides CMV serostatus was available. In a later analysis, several top co-occurrence clusters appeared linked to parvovirus B19, influenza, CMV and Epstein-Barr virus. Cytomegalovirus-associated TCR beta chains were listed, numbering 150 to 200.

Vbeta (60) and Jbeta (13) primers were used in the PCR. Clones were read by immunoSEQ multiplex PCR, and TCRdb kept only the in-frame ones, dropping some. The sample yields tens of thousands of clones, around 80% seen once. About this clone: Its antigen is undetermined. It is unclear where the CDR3 begins or ends on the DNA, so no DNA is shown, and the CDR3 is as TCRdb lists it.

The specimen was PBMCs. This receptor was taken from a male donor in good health and CMV-seronegative.

The CDR3 reads CASSFGQEVGTGASPFF. The chain carries TRBV7-2 and TRBJ2-1; the table's D call, TRBD1, has no DNA check behind it. Looked up from germline, CDR1 is SGHTA and CDR2 is FQGNSA. The CDR3 adds up to 17 amino acids, both ends counted.